A single sample is the source of the 6 T cell receptor beta chains below, sequenced in a study of identical twins. MiXCR, run by TCRdb on the 5' RACE reads, gives a single entry per CDR3 protein. The sample consists of a few hundred thousand distinct CDR3 sequences, about 13% of them appearing once. These data were also filed under a second study, of yellow fever vaccine responses in identical twins.

The sequenced sample was memory (CD45RO+) T cells sorted from blood. Receptor source: a woman in her late teens or twenties in good health.

This clonotype has just a few counts. The V and J genes are TRBV4-3 and TRBJ2-3, with D hard to call. The CDR3 contains 15 residues. Between the trimmed V and J ends, which lost 0 bases and 2 bases, there was a span of 9 bases. CDR1 and CDR2 from the germline V gene are LGHNA and YSLEER. CDR3 protein: CASSQDERITDTQYF. The CDR3 DNA reads TGCGCCAGCAGCCAAGATGAGCGAATCACAGATACGCAGTATTTT.

CDR3 DNA sequence: TGTGCCAGCAGCAAGCGGGACAGGGGTGCAGATACGCAGTATTTT. It is translated as CASSKRDRGADTQYF. This sequence joins TRBV7-2 and TRBJ2-3; 10 nucleotides agree with TRBD1. Germline V gives CDR1 SGHTA, CDR2 FQGNSA. The CDR3 length is 15 residues. V shed 5 bases, J shed 4 bases, and the junction held 6 bases outside the gene matches.

This clonotype was detected a few times. The chain employs TRBV4-3 and TRBJ2-2, with 7 positions matching TRBD2. The CDR3 spans 17 residues. Germline trimming cut 0 bases from V and 3 bases from J; bases unmatched to any gene: 7. The germline V gene has CDR1 LGHNA and CDR2 YSLEER. The CDR3 DNA sequence: TGCGCCAGCAGCCAAGAAGCAAGCGGGGTTCACACCGGGGAGCTGTTTTTT. As protein: CASSQEASGVHTGELFF.

There are a few counts of this clonotype. V is TRBV25-1 and J is TRBJ1-2; no clear D. Trimming stripped 2 bases from V and 4 bases from J, with 5 bases between. CDR1 MGHDK and CDR2 SYGVNS come from the germline V gene. This CDR3 has 12 residues. CDR3: CASSERSYGYTF. CDR3 nucleotide sequence: TGTGCCAGCAGTGAACGGAGCTATGGCTACACCTTC.

This sequence joins TRBV11-2 and TRBJ2-5, with D perhaps matching TRBD1 (6 bases). The V end lost 2 bases, the J end lost 5 bases, and 24 bases lay between the germline ends. This CDR3 is 18 amino acids long. Germline V lookup: CDR1 SGHAT, CDR2 FQNNGV. CDR3 sequence reads: CASSLTAVGRGQRETQYF. Here the CDR3 DNA reads TGTGCCAGCAGCTTAACCGCGGTGGGCAGGGGCCAAAGGGAGACCCAGTACTTC. The whole variable domain, filled in from reference TRBV11-2 and TRBJ2-5, reads EAGVAQSPRYKIIEKRQSVAFWCNPISGHATLYWYQQILGQGPKLLIQFQNNGVVDDSQLPKDRFSAERLKGVDSTLKIQPAKLEDSAVYLCASSLTAVGRGQRETQYFGPGTRLLVL.

The genes are TRBV30 and TRBJ1-2, with 7 bases matching TRBD1. The CDR3 spans 12 residues. Germline values: CDR1 GTSNPN, CDR2 SVGIG (reference sequence). The J segment lost 4 bases and the V segment lost 1 base, leaving 0 bases of the junction unmatched. The chain's CDR3 is CAWSGDSYGYTF. The CDR3 nucleotides read TGTGCCTGGAGTGGGGACAGCTATGGCTACACCTTC.